This T cell receptor beta chain stems from a study of blood T cells in healthy people across ages. Alongside a J-beta primer mix, a sample-barcoded 5' primer served in a second PCR lasting roughly 6 to 12 cycles. TCRdb independently ran MiXCR on the 5' RACE reads; one entry per CDR3 protein. The sample holds around 620,000 distinct CDR3 sequences, about 26% seen once. Notes on the study in general: Diversity estimated from one million T cells was considered an underestimate.

Germline V lookup: CDR1 MGHDK, CDR2 SYGVNS. The CDR3 spans 13 residues. This clonotype appeared a few times. The antigen remains undetermined. A junction boundary mismatches the germline segment, possibly from a read error. Every participating donor contributed around 9.5 milliliters of peripheral blood through a draw. The chain combines TRBV25-1 with TRBJ2-3; D gene uncertain. The sequencing sample was made of blood. This TCR derives from a woman in her sixties or seventies in good health. The DNA for the CDR3 is TGTGCCTGCAGTGGAAGCGACACAGATACGCAGTATTTT. The encoded protein is CACSGSDTDTQYF.